This TCR beta chain emerged from a study of T cell responses to AZD1222 COVID-19 vaccine. As for the study in general: Second-dose timings of about 4 or about 12 weeks were pooled.

V was shortened by 4 bases and J by 0 bases, with 9 bases between the two germline ends. There are 13 residues in the CDR3. Germline CDR1 SQVTM, CDR2 ANQGSEA. Study results and limitations: Clonal diversity may have been underestimated, and the donors were mostly white British, with more females than males. No day 14 peak samples; only post-peak repertoires were characterized.

Concerning this clone: Its antigen remains unknown.

The data were produced by immunoSEQ multiplex PCR, yet TCRdb's version contains in-frame clones alone and is incomplete. The repertoire has some 96,000 clones, around 90% of them found once; the top ten carry under 2%. The chain is built from TRBV29-1 and TRBJ1-1; D is uncertain. This clonotype was obtained from an adult in good health. The sequenced sample was peripheral blood, obtained on day 0 of AZD1222 vaccination. CDR3 nucleotide sequence: TGCAGCGTTGTGGAGTCCATGAACACTGAAGCTTTCTTT. Its protein is CSVVESMNTEAFF.